This TCR beta chain was sequenced in a study of T cell responses to AZD1222 COVID-19 vaccine. Broader study findings: Donors in the cohort were predominantly white British and more often female, and clonal diversity was possibly underestimated. Increases in Spike-specific TCR breadth and depth were seen after two AZD1222 doses.

Method: immunoSEQ multiplex PCR; TCRdb's copy keeps in-frame clones and lacks some. The sample includes about 130,000 clones, about 90% of them seen just once. Germline V lookup: CDR1 SNHLY, CDR2 FYNNEI. Trimming cost V 3 bases and J 4 bases; bases outside gene matches: 11. The CDR3 loop spans 16 amino acids. A word on this clone: Its specificity is not known.

The TCR was taken from an adult in good health. The chain is built from TRBV2 and TRBJ2-7, with 8 bases that match TRBD2. The sequencing here drew on peripheral blood, taken on day 0 of MenACWY control vaccination. CDR3 amino acids: CASSDIFDSGTYEQYF. CDR3 bases: TGTGCCAGCAGTGATATCTTCGATAGCGGGACTTACGAGCAGTACTTC.